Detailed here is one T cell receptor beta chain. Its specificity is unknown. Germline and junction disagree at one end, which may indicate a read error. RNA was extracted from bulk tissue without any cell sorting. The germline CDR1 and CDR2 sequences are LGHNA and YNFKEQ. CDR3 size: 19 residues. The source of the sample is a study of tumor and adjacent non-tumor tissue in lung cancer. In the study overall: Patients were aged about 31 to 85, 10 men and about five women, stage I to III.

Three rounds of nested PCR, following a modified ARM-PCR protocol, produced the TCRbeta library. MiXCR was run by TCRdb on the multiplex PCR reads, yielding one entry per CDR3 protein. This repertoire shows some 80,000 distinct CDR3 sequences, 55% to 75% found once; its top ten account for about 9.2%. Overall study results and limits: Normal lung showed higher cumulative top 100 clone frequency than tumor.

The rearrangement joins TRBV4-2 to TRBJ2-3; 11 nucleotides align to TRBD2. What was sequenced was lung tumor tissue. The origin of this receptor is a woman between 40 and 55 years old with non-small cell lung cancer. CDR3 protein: CVSSPRVWGIAGGSDTQYF. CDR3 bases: TGTGTCAGCAGCCCGCGAGTCTGGGGGATAGCGGGAGGGTCCGATACGCAGTATTTT.